These T cell receptor beta chains were read from a single sample in a study of technical replicates of blood from a handful of donors. Profiled with immunoSEQ multiplex PCR; TCRdb holds only in-frame clones, not every one. The sample contains under 80,000 clones, under 90% of which appear only once. Specimen: PBMCs. The receptor set was obtained from a human donor in good health. Some clones in this sample may be carry-over from other donors' samples. Both conserved end residues are part of each CDR3. The D gene is left open where the match is weak. Only some rows state a clone size, as once, few, many or a class for expanded clones.

J,D,V,size,CDR3,DNA
TRBJ2-3,TRBD2,TRBV15,NA,CATSRILAEGDTQYF,TGTGCCACCAGCCGGATTCTAGCGGAAGGAGATACGCAGTATTTT
TRBJ2-7,NA,TRBV4-3,NA,CASSRNPRAHEQYF,TGCGCCAGCAGCCGAAATCCCAGGGCCCACGAGCAGTACTTC
TRBJ2-3,TRBD1,TRBV7-2,NA,CASSSPGGTGKTDTQYF,TGTGCCAGCAGCTCCCCTGGGGGGACAGGGAAGACAGATACGCAGTATTTT
TRBJ1-4,NA,TRBV19,NA,CASSIGGKLFF,TGTGCCAGTAGTATCGGTGGAAAACTGTTTTTT
TRBJ2-5,TRBD2,TRBV27,NA,CASSFGLEETQYF,TGTGCCAGCAGTTTCGGACTAGAAGAGACCCAGTACTTC
TRBJ2-3,NA,TRBV5-4,NA,CASSLNPGLSADTQYF,TGTGCCAGCAGCTTGAATCCCGGACTATCTGCCGATACGCAGTATTTT
TRBJ2-3,TRBD2,TRBV5-1,NA,CASSLRAGGIVDTQYF,TGCGCCAGCAGCTTGCGAGCGGGGGGTATAGTAGATACGCAGTATTTT
TRBJ2-1,TRBD2,TRBV5-6,NA,CASSPGLAGGFWAYNEQFF,TGTGCCAGCAGCCCCGGACTAGCGGGAGGGTTCTGGGCTTACAATGAGCAGTTCTTC
TRBJ1-2,NA,TRBV6-4,NA,CASSPSGESYGYTF,TGTGCCAGCAGCCCCTCGGGGGAGAGTTATGGCTACACCTTC
TRBJ1-1,NA,TRBV18,NA,CASSPQGMNTEAFF,TGTGCCAGCTCACCACAGGGGATGAACACTGAAGCTTTCTTT
TRBJ1-6,TRBD1,TRBV5-1,NA,CASSPKGQGGSPLHF,TGCGCCAGCAGCCCAAAAGGACAGGGCGGATCACCCCTCCACTTT
TRBJ1-6,TRBD1,TRBV7-9,NA,CASSSTAGTVNSPLHF,TGTGCCAGCAGCTCGACAGCCGGGACAGTCAATTCACCCCTCCACTTT
TRBJ1-4,TRBD1,TRBV6-5,NA,CASSTGTVSQKLFF,TGTGCCAGCAGCACCGGGACAGTGTCCCAAAAACTGTTTTTT
TRBJ1-1,TRBD1,TRBV25-1,NA,CASSERDRGDTEAFF,TGTGCCAGCAGTGAAAGGGACAGGGGAGACACTGAAGCTTTCTTT
TRBJ2-7,NA,TRBV9,NA,CASSPRTGFEQYF,TGTGCCAGCAGCCCGCGGACTGGTTTTGAGCAGTACTTC
TRBJ2-7,NA,TRBV25-1,NA,CATERDNSYEQYF,TGTGCCACGGAGCGGGACAACTCCTACGAGCAGTACTTC
TRBJ2-3,NA,TRBV12-5,NA,CASQAGRGDTQYF,TGTGCTAGTCAGGCGGGCAGGGGAGATACGCAGTATTTT
TRBJ2-1,TRBD2,TRBV5-1,NA,CASRPLGLAGVPSYNEQFF,TGCGCCAGCAGGCCCCTAGGACTAGCGGGAGTCCCCTCCTACAATGAGCAGTTCTTC
TRBJ2-3,NA,TRBV5-1,NA,CATCPSDLSTDTQYF,TGCGCCACCTGTCCTAGCGACTTAAGCACAGATACGCAGTATTTT
TRBJ2-3,TRBD2,TRBV30,NA,CAWSSSGRVLLDTQYF,TGTGCCTGGAGTTCTAGCGGGAGGGTCCTCTTAGATACGCAGTATTTT
TRBJ2-3,TRBD2,TRBV10-3,once,CAISDGSSGRAGTDTQYF,TGTGCCATCAGTGACGGTTCTAGCGGGAGGGCCGGGACAGATACGCAGTATTTT
TRBJ2-5,NA,TRBV4-3,few,CASSQDWRLANLGEETQYF,TGCGCCAGCAGCCAAGATTGGCGGCTAGCTAATTTGGGTGAAGAGACCCAGTACTTC
TRBJ2-3,NA,TRBV30,few,CAWSVPGSGTQYF,TGTGCCTGGAGTGTACCAGGTTCAGGTACGCAGTATTTT
TRBJ2-2,NA,TRBV4-1,NA,CASSQGKGGTGELFF,TGCGCCAGCAGCCAAGGAAAGGGCGGGACCGGGGAGCTGTTTTTT
TRBJ2-7,NA,TRBV4-3,few,CASSQERTLGGAEQYF,TGCGCCAGCAGCCAAGAACGGACCCTCGGCGGGGCCGAGCAGTACTTC
TRBJ2-5,TRBD2,TRBV6-1,NA,CASKTRGGETQYF,TGTGCCAGCAAAACGCGGGGAGGGGAGACCCAGTACTTC
TRBJ1-3,TRBD1,TRBV7-2,NA,CASSSGQETTIYF,TGTGCCAGCAGCTCGGGACAGGAGACCACCATATATTTT
TRBJ2-2,TRBD2,TRBV10-1,NA,CASSQRLAANTGELFF,TGCGCCAGCAGTCAAAGACTAGCAGCGAACACCGGGGAGCTGTTTTTT
TRBJ1-2,NA,TRBV7-9,NA,CASTSYYGYTF,TGTGCCAGCACGAGTTACTATGGCTACACCTTC
TRBJ1-1,NA,TRBV5-1,NA,CASSDPVGLNTEAFF,TGCGCCAGCAGCGACCCCGTGGGGCTGAACACTGAAGCTTTCTTT
TRBJ2-3,NA,TRBV7-2,NA,CASSLGAGTQYF,TGTGCCAGCAGCTTAGGGGCGGGTACGCAGTATTTT
TRBJ2-7,NA,TRBV6-1,NA,CASSETGINYEQYF,TGTGCCAGCAGTGAGACCGGGATTAACTACGAGCAGTACTTC
TRBJ2-1,TRBD2,TRBV4-3,NA,CASSQDLTSGVYNEQFF,TGCGCCAGCAGCCAAGATCTGACTAGCGGGGTGTATAATGAGCAGTTCTTC
TRBJ1-3,TRBD1,TRBV4-3,NA,CASGDRGLGNTIYF,TGCGCCAGCGGCGACAGGGGGCTTGGAAACACCATATATTTT
TRBJ1-2,NA,TRBV19,NA,CASSIARVGESHGYTF,TGTGCCAGTAGTATAGCAAGAGTCGGTGAGAGCCATGGCTACACCTTC